This T cell receptor beta chain comes out of a study of T cell responses to AZD1222 COVID-19 vaccine (dated by TCRdb to about 2021). About the full investigation: AZD1222 recipients whose second dose came at about 4 weeks and those whose second dose came at about 12 weeks were combined into one group, since spike-specific TCR depth and breadth did not differ between the two schedules. Trial participants were enrolled by age into subgroups of 18-55, 56-69 and 70-plus years, and roughly 150, 30 and 60 TCR-sequenced participants, respectively, were included in these subgroups. TCR sequencing was performed for approximately 240 trial participants, of whom around 200 were given two doses of AZD1222 and approximately 25 were given two doses of MenACWY control vaccine.

The germline V gene (reference sequence) gives CDR1 as LNHDA and CDR2 as SQIVND. V is pruned by 5 bases and J by 6 bases, leaving 1 base of the junction without a gene match. The CDR3 measures 12 amino acids from cysteine to phenylalanine. The entry retains the CDR3 DNA only, 36 bases that are in frame from base 1. The CDR3 regions of human TCRbeta chains were analyzed by immunosequencing. Per the authors' processing: TCRs in the repertoires were matched against a reference library of SARS-CoV-2-specific TCRs that had been generated with the MIRA antigen-specificity platform. Breadth was defined as the fraction of unique TCRs that were SARS-CoV-2-associated. Depth was defined as the fraction of total T cells that were SARS-CoV-2-associated. Each spike-specific TCR was assigned to its reactive spike region and to a CD4 or CD8 class using the MIRA data. Log10-transformed breadth and depth values were compared by one-way ANOVA with Sidak's multiple comparisons tests. What TCRdb holds here is the immuneACCESS table cut down to in-frame rearrangements. Part of the clones is not present; checked against another copy, under half of the missing clones reflect an unresolved V gene, and the others are unexplained. V and J calls and clone size are those listed in that table; D and trimming were worked out from the DNA. Recorded for this sample are 75,000 to 90,000 clones; more than 85% of them occurred a single time. The leading ten clones occupy 5.2% of the sample.

The sample's time point label, decoded: baseline before first vaccination. Vaccinee samples were obtained from the UK trials COV001 and COV002, which included a single-blind randomized controlled phase 2/3 trial of AZD1222 (ChAdOx1 nCoV-19) in healthy adults. For TCRbeta chain sequencing, PBMC samples from trial participants were taken at day 0 and at day 28 after the second dose. As to this clone: Its antigen has not been determined. No clone much larger than this one lies a single base away; base qualities are absent.

What the research found in general, with its limitations: Most participants were white British and females outnumbered males, and the authors suggested that clonal diversity may have been underestimated. No day 14 peak-response samples were available, so repertoires were characterized only after the peak T cell response. The vaccine-associated CD4 TCRs covered the entire spike protein, and the dominant responses fell in regions 160-218 and 743-854. After two AZD1222 doses, both the breadth and the depth of spike-specific TCRs were significantly higher than at day 0 and than in MenACWY recipients. In the small 56-69-year group, the increase in depth fell short of significance, most likely because of low power. Reportedly, close to half of the unique spike-specific TCRs recognized epitopes lying outside the regions that are mutated in the B.1.351 and B.1.1.7 variants. Conclusions about previously exposed vaccinees were limited because only six or seven AZD1222 recipients were SARS-CoV-2 seropositive at baseline.

This sequence originates from an adult in good health. The chain is encoded by TRBV19 joined to TRBJ2-4, and TRBD2 matches 7 of the central bases. Material: peripheral blood, obtained on day 0 of AZD1222 vaccination. This receptor carries the CDR3 CASSPGGNIQYF. The base sequence is TGTGCCAGTAGTCCGGGAGGAAACATTCAGTACTTC.